These 24 T cell receptor beta chains came from one sample sequenced in a study of blood T cell repertoires in COVID-19. The assay was immunoSEQ multiplex PCR, and TCRdb's table has in-frame clones only and misses some. The table has around 40,000 clones, about 87% seen once; the top ten hold about 3.7%. The material sequenced was peripheral blood. Every receptor here comes from a middle-aged man with COVID-19, enrolled during active disease.

V usage is TRBV11-2 and J usage is TRBJ2-7, with TRBD2 matching 7 bases. Germline V gives CDR1 SGHAT, CDR2 FQNNGV. The CDR3 is 15 residues long. The J segment lost 6 bases and the V segment lost 2 bases, leaving 10 bases of the junction unmatched. As DNA, the CDR3 is TGTGCCAGCAGCTTACAACGCGGGAGTTTCAGCGAGCAGTACTTC. Its translation: CASSLQRGSFSEQYF.

The chain recombines TRBV5-5 with TRBJ1-5, with 8 bases fitting TRBD1. The trim removed 4 bases at V and 7 bases at J, leaving 4 bases unmatched. In germline, CDR1 is SGHKS, CDR2 YYEKEE (reference sequence). CDR3 length: 13 amino acids. The CDR3: CASSQTGAQPQHF. For the CDR3, the DNA is TGTGCCAGCAGCCAGACAGGGGCACAGCCCCAGCATTTT. Complete variable domain (other parts from reference TRBV5-5 and TRBJ1-5): DAGVTQSPTHLIKTRGQQVTLRCSPISGHKSVSWYQQVLGQGPQFIFQYYEKEERGRGNFPDRFSARQFPNYSSELNVNALLLGDSALYLCASSQTGAQPQHFGDGTRLSIL.

The V and J genes are TRBV27 and TRBJ2-5, with D maybe TRBD2 (7 bases). CDR3 length: 19 residues. The V gene lost 3 bases and the J gene lost 2 bases, with 25 bases spanning the gap. The germline V gene encodes CDR1 MNHEY and CDR2 SMNVEV (reference sequence). The CDR3 coding sequence is TGTGCCAGCAGTTTGAGGTGGGGGGGCAGACATGGGGAACAAGAGACCCAGTACTTC. This codes for CASSLRWGGRHGEQETQYF.

The chain recombines TRBV5-6 with TRBJ2-1; 10 nucleotides align to TRBD1. Per the germline V gene, CDR1 is SGHDT and CDR2 is YYEEEE. Unmatched junction bases numbered 9, after V lost 8 bases and J lost 4 bases. The CDR3 is 15 residues long. In DNA, the CDR3 is TGTGCCAGTATGCCGTCGGGACAGGGGTACAATGAGCAGTTCTTC. It encodes CASMPSGQGYNEQFF.

The rearrangement joins TRBV9 to TRBJ2-3; 9 bases agree with TRBD2. CDR3 size: 15 residues. Germline trimming cut 2 bases from V and 3 bases from J; bases unmatched to any gene: 4. Germline CDR1 SGDLS, CDR2 YYNGEE. The CDR3 is CASSVSLAGTDTQYF. The CDR3 nucleotides are TGTGCCAGCAGCGTCAGCCTAGCGGGAACAGATACGCAGTATTTT.

The V gene is TRBV19, the J gene TRBJ1-1; TRBD1 might be the D (6 bases). V shed 3 bases and J shed 1 base, with 12 bases lying between them. This CDR3 is built from 15 residues. Looked up from germline, CDR1 is LNHDA and CDR2 is SQIVND (reference sequence). The CDR3 DNA follows: TGTGCCAGTAGTATCTCAGGGGCGAAGAACACTGAAGCTTTCTTT. It encodes CASSISGAKNTEAFF. Filled out from reference TRBV19 and TRBJ1-1, the complete variable domain reads DGGITQSPKYLFRKEGQNVTLSCEQNLNHDAMYWYRQDPGQGLRLIYYSQIVNDFQKGDIAEGYSVSREKKESFPLTVTSAQKNPTAFYLCASSISGAKNTEAFFGQGTRLTVV.

The chain couples TRBV21-1 to TRBJ2-2; TRBD1, the D gene given by the table, was not confirmed from the DNA. TRBV21-1 is described as a pseudogene. This CDR3 region has 16 residues. This CDR3 reads CASSKGTGGRTGELFF. The CDR3 nucleotides are TGTGCCAGCAGCAAAGGTACAGGGGGGCGCACCGGGGAGCTGTTTTTT.

This chain connects TRBV7-2 to TRBJ2-3; D unclear. The CDR3 totals 15 residues. The V gene's germline CDR1 is SGHTA and CDR2 FQGNSA. V dropped 1 base and J dropped 1 base, with 9 bases sitting between them. The CDR3 sequence: CASSLGGGRTDTQYF. The CDR3 DNA reads TGTGCCAGCAGCTTAGGTGGTGGGCGCACAGATACGCAGTATTTT.

V and J are TRBV4-1 and TRBJ2-5; D gene uncertain. Germline V lookup: CDR1 MGHRA, CDR2 YSYEKL. Between the trimmed V and J ends, which lost 1 base and 5 bases, there was a span of 17 bases. The CDR3 contains 16 residues. The CDR3, as DNA: TGCGCCAGCAGCCAAGCAGGAACAGAAACACGGGAGACCCAGTACTTC. Translating it yields CASSQAGTETRETQYF.

This chain's CDR3 is CASREGVAGTYEQYF. The CDR3 nucleotides read TGCGCCAGCAGAGAGGGGGTAGCGGGGACCTACGAGCAGTACTTC. The chain carries TRBV5-1 and TRBJ2-7; 8 nucleotides agree with TRBD2. V lost 5 bases, J lost 2 bases, and 9 bases stayed unmatched. This CDR3 has 15 amino acids. Looked up from germline, CDR1 is SGHRS and CDR2 is YFSETQ.

This chain links TRBV28 with TRBJ2-5; D is ambiguous. There are 14 residues in the CDR3. V lost 3 bases to trimming and J lost 3 bases, with 11 bases between them. Germline V gene data show CDR1 as MDHEN and CDR2 as SYDVKM. CDR3 nucleotides: TGTGCCAGCAGTTTGGTGGAGAGAGAAGAGACCCAGTACTTC. Translated: CASSLVEREETQYF.

The chain has TRBV5-1 and TRBJ1-4, with 8 bases identical to TRBD1. This CDR3 contains 15 residues. Germline CDR1 is SGHRS and CDR2 is YFSETQ. Trimming cost V 2 bases and J 0 bases; bases outside gene matches: 0. CDR3 DNA: TGCGCCAGCAGCTTACAGGGGGCAACTAATGAAAAACTGTTTTTT. Translating it yields CASSLQGATNEKLFF. Full variable domain (missing parts from reference TRBV5-1 and TRBJ1-4): KAGVTQTPRYLIKTRGQQVTLSCSPISGHRSVSWYQQTPGQGLQFLFEYFSETQRNKGNFPGRFSGRQFSNSRSEMNVSTLELGDSALYLCASSLQGATNEKLFFGSGTQLSVL.

The rearrangement links TRBV10-3 to TRBJ2-7; the D is unclear. Trimming stripped 3 bases from V and 3 bases from J, with 6 bases between. The CDR3 runs 12 residues. Germline-derived CDR1 and CDR2 are ENHRY and SYGVKD. The CDR3 nucleotides are TGTGCCATCAGTGATATCGGCTACGAGCAGTACTTC. Encoded protein: CAISDIGYEQYF.

The CDR3 DNA is TGCGCCAGCAGCCAAGAAGGAATGGCCCCAGGAGATACGCAGTATTTT. It specifies CASSQEGMAPGDTQYF. The chain carries TRBV4-1 and TRBJ2-3; no definite D call. CDR1 is MGHRA and CDR2 is YSYEKL in the germline V gene. The CDR3 is 16 amino acids. The V end was cut by 0 bases, the J end by 5 bases, with 15 bases between.

In its sample, this clone was seen a few times. This chain links TRBV28 with TRBJ1-3, with D perhaps matching TRBD1 (5 bases). V was shortened by 3 bases and J by 0 bases, with 12 bases between the two germline ends. This CDR3 region has 16 residues. Germline CDR1 reads MDHEN; CDR2 reads SYDVKM. Here the CDR3 DNA reads TGTGCCAGCAGTTTTGTGGGGCTTAACTCTGGAAACACCATATATTTT. It yields the protein CASSFVGLNSGNTIYF.

The genes are TRBV4-1 and TRBJ2-7; the D gene is possibly TRBD1 (6 bases). Germline lookup yields CDR1 MGHRA and CDR2 YSYEKL. The V end was cut by 1 base, the J end by 0 bases, with 19 bases between. The CDR3 consists of 18 residues. The CDR3 DNA sequence: TGCGCCAGCAGCCAAGTTCCCCCACCAGGGGACCGCTCCTACGAGCAGTACTTC. This sequence encodes CASSQVPPPGDRSYEQYF.

This chain links TRBV5-1 with TRBJ2-5, with 7 bases that match TRBD1. With V trimmed by 5 bases and J by 3 bases, 4 bases remained unmatched. Germline V CDR1 and CDR2: SGHRS, YFSETQ. The CDR3 consists of 13 residues. DNA for the CDR3: TGCGCCAGCAGATTTGGACAGGAAGAGACCCAGTACTTC. Translation: CASRFGQEETQYF.

This clone is medium-sized (0.01 to 0.1%) within its sample. V usage is TRBV10-2 and J usage is TRBJ2-1; 8 bases are shared with TRBD2. This CDR3 has 13 amino acids. Germline loops: CDR1 WSHSY, CDR2 SAAADI. V shed 4 bases, J shed 6 bases, and the junction held 2 bases outside the gene matches. The CDR3 protein is CASSGTSGNEQFF. The CDR3 DNA is TGCGCCAGCAGTGGTACTAGCGGCAATGAGCAGTTCTTC.

The CDR3 nucleotides are TGTGCCAGCAGCCCGGTGGGCAGGGTGGGAAACACCATATATTTT. It codes for CASSPVGRVGNTIYF. The gene calls are TRBV3-1 (or the pseudogene TRBV3-2) and TRBJ1-3; possible D gene TRBD1, 5 bases. The CDR3 totals 15 residues. Germline CDR1 and CDR2: LGHDT and YNNKEL (reference sequence). V lost 4 bases and J 4 bases, leaving 14 bases between the germline ends.

This chain uses TRBV6-5 with TRBJ1-1; D possibly corresponds to TRBD1 (5 bases). This CDR3 region has 13 residues. CDR1 and CDR2 from the germline V gene are MNHEY and SVGAGI. Trimming cost V 7 bases and J 4 bases, with 13 bases left between them. CDR3 coding DNA: TGTGCCAGCACCGGACAAGGTCGCACTGAAGCTTTCTTT. The encoded protein is CASTGQGRTEAFF.

The chain has TRBV2 and TRBJ2-5, with 9 bases aligning to TRBD2. Germline values: CDR1 SNHLY, CDR2 FYNNEI. The CDR3 has 16 residues. With 4 bases clipped from V and 5 bases from J, the junction kept 11 bases outside the gene matches. CDR3 sequence: CASSAGREGRFETQYF. The CDR3 region has the DNA TGTGCCAGCAGTGCCGGGCGGGAGGGCCGGTTTGAGACCCAGTACTTC.

The rearrangement links TRBV6-1 to TRBJ1-1, with a weak D call TRBD1 (6 bases). There are 14 residues in the CDR3. Germline V gives CDR1 MNHNS, CDR2 SASEGT. The V and J ends lost 3 bases and 1 base respectively, with 9 bases between them. This CDR3 is CASSDRGQNTEAFF. CDR3 nucleotides: TGTGCCAGCAGTGACAGGGGACAGAACACTGAAGCTTTCTTT.

The chain has TRBV7-3 and TRBJ2-5; perhaps TRBD2 as D (6 bases). Germline CDR1 and CDR2: SGHTA and FQGTGA. There are 15 residues in the CDR3. V lost 0 bases and J 1 base, leaving 9 bases between the germline ends. The CDR3 sequence is CASSLTEGPQETQYF. For the CDR3, the DNA is TGTGCCAGCAGCTTAACGGAGGGACCCCAAGAGACCCAGTACTTC.

The chain joins TRBV12-3 or TRBV12-4 to TRBJ2-1; D possibly corresponds to TRBD1 (6 bases). The V and J ends lost 5 bases and 8 bases respectively, with 10 bases between them. CDR3 length equals 12 residues. The CDR3 sequence is CASSPQGDEQFF. The CDR3 region has the DNA TGTGCCAGCAGTCCACAGGGTGATGAGCAGTTCTTC.